This TCR beta chain stems from a study of cytomegalovirus exposure and HLA in healthy donors. Study observations and caveats: Associated with cytomegalovirus, according to the listing, were some 150 TCR beta chains. Per published reports, the classifier diagnosed cytomegalovirus status with high specificity and sensitivity.

The CDR3 has 14 residues. Per germline, CDR1 SGHTA and CDR2 FQGNSA. V was clipped by 1 base and J by 7 bases, with 13 bases between them. Clones were sequenced by immunoSEQ multiplex PCR, and TCRdb holds only the in-frame ones, with some missing. The repertoire holds over 250,000 clones, with 65% to 90% as singletons. This clone appeared a single time. Its antigen is still unknown. The chain is built from TRBV7-2 and TRBJ1-2; no clear D gene. Specimen: PBMCs. The receptor was isolated from a woman under 30 in good health and CMV-seronegative. CDR3 sequence: CASSLVGKGAGYTF. DNA for the CDR3: TGTGCCAGCAGCTTAGTCGGGAAGGGAGCTGGCTACACCTTC.